This TCR beta chain was profiled in a study of OX40 agonist ivuxolimab in advanced cancers. Libraries were prepared by immunoSEQ multiplex PCR; TCRdb keeps only in-frame clonotypes and omits some of them. The profile shows under 80,000 clones, around 82% of them singletons. Exclusion of a patient followed from autoimmune disease history or systemic immunosuppression. The CDR3 contains 14 residues. V was cut by 11 bases and J by 4 bases, with 20 bases left in between. Germline V gene sequence: CDR1 MNHNS, CDR2 SASEGT. The TCR originated in an adult with an advanced solid tumor such as melanoma, head and neck, liver or kidney cancer. The sample in question was CD4+ or CD8+ T cells sorted from blood, obtained in a trial of the OX40 agonist ivuxolimab. The chain carries TRBV6-1 and TRBJ2-5, with a tentative D call TRBD1 (6 bases). The DNA for the CDR3 is TGTGCCGGAGATGGGTTGGGGGCGGGAGAGACCCAGTACTTC. This translates into CAGDGLGAGETQYF.